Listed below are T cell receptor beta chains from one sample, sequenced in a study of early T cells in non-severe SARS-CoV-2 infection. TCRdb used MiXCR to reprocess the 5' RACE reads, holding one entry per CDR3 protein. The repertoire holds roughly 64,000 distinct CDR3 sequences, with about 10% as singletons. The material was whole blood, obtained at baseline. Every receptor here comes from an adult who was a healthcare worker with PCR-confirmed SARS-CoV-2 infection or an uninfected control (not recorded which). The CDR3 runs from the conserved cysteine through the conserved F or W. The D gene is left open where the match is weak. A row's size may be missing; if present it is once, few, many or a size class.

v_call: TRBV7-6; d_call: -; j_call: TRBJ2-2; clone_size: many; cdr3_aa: CASSLSGSNTGELFF; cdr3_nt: TGTGCCAGCAGCTTAAGCGGGTCGAACACCGGGGAGCTGTTTTTT
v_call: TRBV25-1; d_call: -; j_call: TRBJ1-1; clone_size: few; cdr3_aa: CASSEQGPEAFF; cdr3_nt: TGTGCCAGCAGTGAACAGGGACCTGAAGCTTTCTTT
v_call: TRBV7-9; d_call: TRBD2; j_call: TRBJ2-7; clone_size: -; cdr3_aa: CASSLAEGLAGDEQYF; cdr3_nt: TGTGCCAGCAGCTTAGCGGAGGGACTAGCGGGAGACGAGCAGTACTTC
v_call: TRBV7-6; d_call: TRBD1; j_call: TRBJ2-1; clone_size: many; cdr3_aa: CASSSLSTGDGNEQFF; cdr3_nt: TGTGCCAGCAGCTCCCTGTCGACAGGGGATGGCAATGAGCAGTTCTTC
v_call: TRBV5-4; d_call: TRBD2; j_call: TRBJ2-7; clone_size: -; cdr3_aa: CATGRTSGSTYEQYF; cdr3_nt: TGTGCCACCGGGAGGACTAGCGGGAGTACCTACGAGCAGTACTTC
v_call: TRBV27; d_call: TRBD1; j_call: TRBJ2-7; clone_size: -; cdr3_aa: CASSQARGLYEQYF; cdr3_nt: TGTGCCAGCAGTCAAGCCAGGGGGCTGTACGAGCAGTACTTC
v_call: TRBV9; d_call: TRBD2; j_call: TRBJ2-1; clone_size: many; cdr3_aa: CASSVFLGSSGSNEQFF; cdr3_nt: TGTGCCAGCAGCGTATTTTTAGGGTCTAGCGGGAGCAATGAGCAGTTCTTC
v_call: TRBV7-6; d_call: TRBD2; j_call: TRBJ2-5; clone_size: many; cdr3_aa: CASSLGLAAQETQYF; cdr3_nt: TGTGCCAGCAGCTTAGGCCTAGCGGCACAAGAGACCCAGTACTTC
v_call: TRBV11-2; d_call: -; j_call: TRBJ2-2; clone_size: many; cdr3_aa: CASSLTGLDTGELFF; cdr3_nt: TGTGCCAGCAGTTTAACAGGGTTGGACACCGGGGAGCTGTTTTTT
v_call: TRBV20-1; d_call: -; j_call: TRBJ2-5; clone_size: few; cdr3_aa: CSAIGAGQETQYF; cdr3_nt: TGCAGTGCTATAGGGGCGGGCCAAGAGACCCAGTACTTC
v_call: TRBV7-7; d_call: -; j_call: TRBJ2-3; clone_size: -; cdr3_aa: CASSANDHGTQYF; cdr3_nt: TGTGCTAGCAGCGCAAACGACCACGGCACGCAGTATTTT
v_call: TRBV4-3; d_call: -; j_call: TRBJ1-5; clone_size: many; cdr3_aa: CASSPSYSVPQHF; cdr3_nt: TGCGCCAGCAGCCCCAGTTACTCGGTACCCCAGCATTTT
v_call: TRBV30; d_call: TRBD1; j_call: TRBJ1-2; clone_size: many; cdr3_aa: CAWSRGLNYGYTF; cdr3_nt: TGTGCCTGGAGTAGGGGGCTGAACTATGGCTACACCTTC
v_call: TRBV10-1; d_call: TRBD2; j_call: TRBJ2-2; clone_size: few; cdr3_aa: CASSASGMVGELFF; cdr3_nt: TGCGCCAGCAGCGCTAGCGGGATGGTCGGGGAGCTGTTTTTT
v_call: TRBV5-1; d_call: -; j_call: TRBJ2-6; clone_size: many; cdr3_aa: CASSRYSGANVLTF; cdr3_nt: TGCGCCAGCAGCCGGTATTCTGGGGCCAACGTCCTGACTTTC
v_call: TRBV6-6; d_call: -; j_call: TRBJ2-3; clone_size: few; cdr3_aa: CASTDPSGASTDTQYF; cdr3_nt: TGTGCCAGCACCGACCCAAGCGGAGCCAGCACAGATACGCAGTATTTT
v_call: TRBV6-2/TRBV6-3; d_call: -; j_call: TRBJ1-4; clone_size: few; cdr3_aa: CASSVPARDEKLFF; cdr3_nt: TGTGCCAGCAGTGTGCCGGCCCGCGATGAAAAACTGTTTTTT
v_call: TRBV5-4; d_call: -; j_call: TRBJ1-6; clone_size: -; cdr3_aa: CASSLEVTSDSPLHF; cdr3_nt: TGTGCCAGCAGCTTGGAAGTGACATCCGATTCACCCCTCCACTTT
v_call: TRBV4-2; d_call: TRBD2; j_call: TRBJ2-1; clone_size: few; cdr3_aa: CASSQGAAGGPKNEQFF; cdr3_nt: TGTGCCAGCAGCCAAGGGGCAGCGGGAGGGCCTAAGAATGAGCAGTTCTTC
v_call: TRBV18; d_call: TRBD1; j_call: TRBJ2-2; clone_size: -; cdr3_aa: CASSRDRANTGELFF; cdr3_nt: TGTGCCAGCTCACGCGACAGGGCGAACACCGGGGAGCTGTTTTTT
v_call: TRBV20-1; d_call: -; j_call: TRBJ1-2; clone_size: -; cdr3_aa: CSASWGLWDYGYTF; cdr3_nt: TGCAGTGCTAGTTGGGGGCTTTGGGACTATGGCTACACCTTC
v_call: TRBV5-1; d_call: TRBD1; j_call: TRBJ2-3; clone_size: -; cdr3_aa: CASSLSPGGADTQYF; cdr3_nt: TGCGCCAGCAGCTTGTCTCCAGGGGGCGCAGATACGCAGTATTTT
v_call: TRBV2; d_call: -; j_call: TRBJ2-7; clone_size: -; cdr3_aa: CASSGTRRDLTKQYF; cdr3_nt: TGTGCCAGCAGTGGGACCAGACGAGATCTTACGAAGCAGTACTTC
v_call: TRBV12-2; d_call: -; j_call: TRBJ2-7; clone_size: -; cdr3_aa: CASRLLAGRPYEQYF; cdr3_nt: TGTGCAAGTCGTTTACTAGCGGGGAGACCCTACGAGCAGTACTTC
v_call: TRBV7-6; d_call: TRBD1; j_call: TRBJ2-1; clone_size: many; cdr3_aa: CASSLEGGGYNEQFF; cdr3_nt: TGTGCCAGCAGCTTAGAAGGGGGCGGCTACAATGAGCAGTTCTTC
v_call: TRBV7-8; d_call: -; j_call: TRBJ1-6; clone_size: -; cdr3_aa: CASSLKLGDTPLHF; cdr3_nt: TGTGCCAGCAGCTTAAAACTGGGCGATACACCCCTCCACTTT
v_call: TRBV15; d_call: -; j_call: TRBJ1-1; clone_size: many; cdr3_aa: CATSPRPRDTEAFF; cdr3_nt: TGTGCCACCAGCCCTCGACCGAGGGACACTGAAGCTTTCTTT
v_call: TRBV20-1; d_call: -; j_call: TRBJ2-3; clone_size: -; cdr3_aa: CSARDLLRADTQYF; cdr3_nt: TGCAGTGCTAGAGATCTCTTAAGGGCAGATACGCAGTATTTT
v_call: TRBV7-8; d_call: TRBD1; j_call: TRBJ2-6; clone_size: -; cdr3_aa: CASSSGPGTGYSGANVLTF; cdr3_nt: TGTGCCAGCAGCTCCGGTCCCGGGACAGGGTACTCTGGGGCCAACGTCCTGACTTTC
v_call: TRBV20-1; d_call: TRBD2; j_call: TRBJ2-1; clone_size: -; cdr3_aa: CSASPLAGLNEQFF; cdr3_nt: TGCAGTGCTAGCCCCCTAGCGGGACTCAATGAGCAGTTCTTC
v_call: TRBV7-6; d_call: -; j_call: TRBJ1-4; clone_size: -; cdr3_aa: CASSQIPRDEKLFF; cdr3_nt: TGTGCTAGCAGCCAGATACCAAGGGATGAAAAACTGTTTTTT
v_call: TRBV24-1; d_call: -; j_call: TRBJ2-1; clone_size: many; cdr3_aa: CATSVSGSNEQFF; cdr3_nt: TGTGCCACCAGTGTTTCTGGGAGCAATGAGCAGTTCTTC
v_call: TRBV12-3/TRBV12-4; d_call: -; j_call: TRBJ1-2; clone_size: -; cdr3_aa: CASSLAQGQNYGYTF; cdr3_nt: TGTGCCAGCAGTTTAGCGCAGGGTCAGAACTATGGCTACACCTTC
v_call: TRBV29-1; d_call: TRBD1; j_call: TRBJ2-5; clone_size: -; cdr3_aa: CSASPGQVLETQYF; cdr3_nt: TGCAGCGCTTCACCGGGACAGGTCTTGGAGACCCAGTACTTC
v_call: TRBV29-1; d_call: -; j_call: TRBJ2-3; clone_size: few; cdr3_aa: CSARRLRSSSTDTQYF; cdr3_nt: TGCAGCGCCCGACGGCTGCGAAGTTCTAGCACAGATACGCAGTATTTT
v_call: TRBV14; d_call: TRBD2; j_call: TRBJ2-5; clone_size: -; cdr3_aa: CASSQMGLAGGLETQYF; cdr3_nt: TGTGCCAGCAGCCAGATGGGACTAGCGGGAGGCCTGGAGACCCAGTACTTC
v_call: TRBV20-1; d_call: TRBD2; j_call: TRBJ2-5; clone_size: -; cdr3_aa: CSARDRASGTGQETQYF; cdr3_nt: TGCAGTGCTAGAGATCGGGCTAGCGGGACCGGCCAAGAGACCCAGTACTTC
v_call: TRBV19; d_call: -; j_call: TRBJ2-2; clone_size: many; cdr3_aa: CASSMLLLQGYTGELFF; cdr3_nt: TGTGCCAGTAGTATGTTATTACTCCAAGGATACACCGGGGAGCTGTTTTTT
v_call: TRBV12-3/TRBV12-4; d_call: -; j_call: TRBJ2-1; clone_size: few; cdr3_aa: CASSFHDEQFF; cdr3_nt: TGTGCCAGCAGTTTCCACGATGAGCAGTTCTTC
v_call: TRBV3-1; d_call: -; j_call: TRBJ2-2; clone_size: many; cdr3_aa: CASSPGVPGELFF; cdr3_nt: TGTGCCAGCAGCCCTGGGGTGCCCGGGGAGCTGTTTTTT
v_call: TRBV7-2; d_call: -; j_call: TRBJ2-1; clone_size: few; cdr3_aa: CASRPPGSNEQFF; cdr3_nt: TGTGCCAGCAGACCCCCGGGAAGCAATGAGCAGTTCTTC
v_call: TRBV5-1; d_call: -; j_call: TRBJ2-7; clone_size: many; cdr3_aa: CASSLVGPTGEQYF; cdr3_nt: TGCGCCAGCAGCTTGGTAGGGCCGACGGGCGAGCAGTACTTC
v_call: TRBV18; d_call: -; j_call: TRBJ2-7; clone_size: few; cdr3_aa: CASSPEVSSYEQYF; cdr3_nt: TGTGCCAGCTCACCAGAAGTATCGTCCTACGAGCAGTACTTC
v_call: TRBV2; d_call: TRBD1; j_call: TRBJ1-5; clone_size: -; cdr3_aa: CASWGDRASNQPQHF; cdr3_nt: TGTGCCAGCTGGGGGGACAGGGCAAGCAATCAGCCCCAGCATTTT
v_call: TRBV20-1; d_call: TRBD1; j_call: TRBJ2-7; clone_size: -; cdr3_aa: CSARVGQGITYEQYF; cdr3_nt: TGCAGTGCTAGAGTGGGACAGGGGATTACCTACGAGCAGTACTTC
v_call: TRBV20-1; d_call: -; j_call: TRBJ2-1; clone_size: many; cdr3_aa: CSANRPRSGHNEQFF; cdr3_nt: TGCAGTGCTAACCGACCTAGAAGCGGCCACAATGAGCAGTTCTTC
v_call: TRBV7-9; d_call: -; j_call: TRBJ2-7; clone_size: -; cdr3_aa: CASSLGDYEQYF; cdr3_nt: TGTGCCAGCAGCTTAGGGGACTACGAGCAGTACTTC
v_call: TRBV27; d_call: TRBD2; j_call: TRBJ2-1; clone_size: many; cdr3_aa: CASSSPQSGRRGEQFF; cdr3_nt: TGTGCCAGCAGTTCCCCTCAAAGCGGGAGGCGGGGTGAGCAGTTCTTC
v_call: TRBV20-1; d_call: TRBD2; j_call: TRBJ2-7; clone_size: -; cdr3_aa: CSTSGRADEQYF; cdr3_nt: TGCAGCACTAGCGGGAGGGCCGACGAGCAGTACTTC
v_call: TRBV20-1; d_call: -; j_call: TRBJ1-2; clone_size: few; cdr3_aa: CSARALGGAGYTF; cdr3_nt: TGCAGTGCTAGAGCCTTAGGGGGGGCTGGCTACACCTTC